The 3 T cell receptor beta chains presented below share a single source sample, sequenced in a study of monozygotic twins with inflammatory bowel disease. TCRdb re-called the 5' RACE reads and gives one entry per CDR3 protein, without DNA. The sample has around 400,000 distinct CDR3 sequences; the top ten hold approximately 2.3%. Input material: blood. The source of these receptors is a human donor with ulcerative colitis or Crohn's disease, or a healthy co-twin of an affected twin (not recorded which).

The CDR3 spells CASSRTANYGYTF. The chain uses TRBV3-1 and TRBJ1-2. CDR1 and CDR2 (germline): LGHDT, YNNKEL (reference sequence). The CDR3 loop spans 13 amino acids.

The V call is TRBV7-6, the J call TRBJ1-5; TCRdb selects TRBD1, and the lack of DNA leaves this call unchecked. Germline V gene data show CDR1 as SGHVS and CDR2 as FNYEAQ. The CDR3 is 16 residues long. CDR3 residues: CASSPTAIAGTQPQHF.

J is TRBJ1-1 and V is TRBV7-2; the TRBD1 assignment by TCRdb is unverifiable without DNA. Germline V gene sequence: CDR1 SGHTA, CDR2 FQGNSA. CDR3 length: 15 amino acids. The CDR3 here is CASSLGTGLNTEAFF.